This passage covers 31 T cell receptor beta chains from one sample sequenced in a study of T-cell reconstitution after alpha-beta-depleted transplantation in children. During its preparation, the TCRbeta library received unique molecular identifiers. TCRdb re-called the PCR reads through MiXCR, storing one row per CDR3 protein. This table holds over 550,000 distinct CDR3 sequences, about 10% found once. The source was PBMCs from the stem cell graft donor, collected from the stem cell graft. The receptors shown here come from a human donor who donated a stem cell graft to a child with acute myeloid leukemia.

Ten or more counts support this clonotype. The chain combines TRBV29-1 with TRBJ2-1, with a possible D match to TRBD1 (5 bases). V lost 5 bases and J lost 5, with 10 bases in between. The CDR3 runs to 12 residues. CDR1 and CDR2 (germline): SQVTM, ANQGSEA. The CDR3 DNA reads TGCAGCGTTACTCGACAGAACAATGAGCAGTTCTTC. As protein: CSVTRQNNEQFF.

The chain is built from TRBV12-1 and TRBJ2-2. TRBV12-1 is a recognized pseudogene. The CDR3 totals 14 residues. CDR3 region: CASSFTGSTGELFF. In DNA form, the CDR3 reads TGTGCCAGCAGCTTTACCGGGAGCACCGGGGAGCTGTTTTTT.

The rearrangement links TRBV29-1 to TRBJ1-1; D possibly corresponds to TRBD1 (5 bases). CDR3 length: 15 residues. The germline V gene has CDR1 SQVTM and CDR2 ANQGSEA. The ends were cut back, 0 bases at V and 1 base at J, with 12 bases in the middle. CDR3 DNA sequence: TGCAGCGTTGAAGAATTCCTTGGACAGAACACTGAAGCTTTCTTT. Encoded protein: CSVEEFLGQNTEAFF.

This clonotype was detected only a few times. CDR3 in DNA: TGCGCCAGTATGAATCCGACAGAGACCCTCTATGGCTACACCTTC. It yields the protein CASMNPTETLYGYTF. The chain recombines TRBV5-1 with TRBJ1-2, with D possibly being TRBD1 (5 bases). This CDR3 has 15 amino acids. The ends were cut back, 8 bases at V and 4 bases at J, with 21 bases in the middle. Germline CDR1 SGHRS, CDR2 YFSETQ.

The genes are TRBV5-6 and TRBJ1-2; weak D call: TRBD1 (6 bases). Per germline, CDR1 SGHDT and CDR2 YYEEEE. This CDR3 spans 14 amino acids. The V end lost 6 bases, the J end lost 7 bases, and 19 bases lay between the germline ends. DNA for the CDR3: TGTGCCAGCAAAGGGTTTGGCAGGGGACGTGGCTACACCTTC. Amino acid sequence: CASKGFGRGRGYTF.

This clonotype has a handful of counts. The chain carries TRBV20-1 and TRBJ2-1; 9 positions match TRBD2. This CDR3 region has 16 residues. CDR1 and CDR2 (germline): DFQATT, SNEGSKA (reference sequence). V trimming: 2 bases; J trimming: 6 bases; junction bases outside the gene matches: 11. CDR3 sequence: CSARSPLAGRGNEQFF. For the CDR3, the DNA is TGCAGTGCTAGATCTCCTCTAGCGGGGCGGGGCAATGAGCAGTTCTTC.

The CDR3 loop is CASSLERGRAQYF. The CDR3 DNA is TGCGCCAGCAGCTTGGAACGGGGACGGGCCCAGTACTTC. The chain links TRBV5-1 to TRBJ2-5; D is perhaps TRBD1 or TRBD2 (5 bases each). The germline V gene encodes CDR1 SGHRS and CDR2 YFSETQ. There are 13 residues in the CDR3. Trimming pared 0 bases from V and 9 bases from J, leaving 12 bases between.

This clonotype was picked up many times. The rearrangement uses TRBV29-1 and TRBJ1-1; maybe TRBD1 (6 bases). CDR1 and CDR2 (germline): SQVTM, ANQGSEA. The CDR3 is 13 amino acids. Trimming shortened V by 7 bases and J by 2 bases, and 14 bases separated the two germline ends. Here the CDR3 reads CSAAKGTNTEAFF. CDR3 bases: TGCAGCGCCGCGAAGGGGACAAACACTGAAGCTTTCTTT.

The J gene is TRBJ1-1, the V gene TRBV20-1; 9 nucleotides align to TRBD1. Germline CDR1 reads DFQATT; CDR2 reads SNEGSKA (reference sequence). The CDR3 totals 12 residues. Trimming at V came to 6 bases and at J to 12 bases, leaving 11 bases not matched to a gene. The CDR3 nucleotides read TGCAGTGCACCTCCGGGACAGGGTAGAACTTTCTTT. This sequence encodes CSAPPGQGRTFF.

The chain recombines TRBV28 with TRBJ2-1; 7 nucleotides agree with TRBD2. The germline CDR1 and CDR2 sequences are MDHEN and SYDVKM. The CDR3 extends over 14 amino acids. J lost 10 bases, V lost 7 bases, and 13 bases had no gene match. The CDR3 coding sequence is TGTGCCAGCACCACCCGAGGGACTACCGTAGAGCAGTTCTTC. This sequence encodes CASTTRGTTVEQFF.

CDR3: CASSLGPLSAGGPSYEQFF. Here the CDR3 DNA reads TGTGCCAGCAGCTTAGGGCCCCTATCGGCGGGAGGGCCGTCATATGAGCAGTTCTTC. The chain links TRBV11-1 to TRBJ2-1, with 9 bases identical to TRBD2. The germline V gene encodes CDR1 SGHAT and CDR2 FQDESV (reference sequence). The J segment lost 8 bases and the V segment lost 1 base, leaving 18 bases of the junction unmatched. The CDR3 is 19 residues long.

This clonotype was seen only a few times. The chain uses TRBV10-3 and TRBJ2-5; 7 positions agree with TRBD1. V shed 8 bases, J shed 3 bases, and the junction held 9 bases outside the gene matches. Germline-derived CDR1 and CDR2 are ENHRY and SYGVKD. The CDR3 runs 14 residues. CDR3 protein: CAIAVQGWEETQYF. CDR3 sequence (DNA): TGTGCCATCGCGGTACAGGGGTGGGAAGAGACCCAGTACTTC.

Only a few counts were recorded for this clonotype. This chain joins TRBV6-1 and TRBJ1-1; weak D call: TRBD1 (5 bases). Germline V gene sequence: CDR1 MNHNS, CDR2 SASEGT. The CDR3 covers 14 residues. Deletions cut 5 bases from V and 3 bases from J, with 13 bases between. CDR3 in amino acids: CASSRGRTDTEAFF. The CDR3 DNA reads as TGTGCCAGCAGTCGGGGGAGGACGGACACTGAAGCTTTCTTT.

This clonotype was detected a few times. The chain links TRBV29-1 to TRBJ2-3, with 7 bases fitting TRBD2. The CDR3 has 15 residues. V dropped 3 bases and J dropped 0; count of bases not matched to a gene: 6. Germline values: CDR1 SQVTM, CDR2 ANQGSEA. Written as DNA, the CDR3 is TGCAGCGTTGACCTAGCGGCTACTAGCACAGATACGCAGTATTTT. It yields the protein CSVDLAATSTDTQYF.

J is TRBJ2-7 and V is TRBV2, with 10 nucleotides matching TRBD1. V shed 6 bases, J shed 1 base, and the junction held 6 bases outside the gene matches. CDR1 is SNHLY, CDR2 FYNNEI, per germline. The CDR3 extends over 15 amino acids. The CDR3 DNA reads TGTGCCAGCAGGACCGGGACAGGGGTATCCTACGAGCAGTACTTC. This translates into CASRTGTGVSYEQYF.

This clonotype has a handful of counts. The chain's CDR3 is CASSYDGVEKLFF. CDR3 nucleotide sequence: TGTGCCAGCAGTTACGACGGGGTTGAAAAACTGTTTTTT. The chain joins TRBV6-6 to TRBJ1-4; D is ambiguous. Trimming removed 2 bases from V and 7 bases from J, with 8 bases in between. This CDR3 contains 13 residues. Germline V gene lookup returns CDR1 MNHNY and CDR2 SVGAGI (reference sequence).

The table lists this clonotype with many counts. The genes are TRBV27 and TRBJ2-5, with D tentatively TRBD1 (7 bases). This CDR3 region has 17 residues. Germline V gene data show CDR1 as MNHEY and CDR2 as SMNVEV (reference sequence). Between the trimmed V and J ends, which lost 3 bases and 5 bases, there was a span of 22 bases. The DNA of the CDR3 is TGTGCCAGCAGTTTGGGACAGTCTAATAGCGGAAGGGAGACCCAGTACTTC. Protein product: CASSLGQSNSGRETQYF.

This clonotype was observed a handful of times. This sequence joins TRBV7-9 and TRBJ2-1; maybe TRBD2 (6 bases). CDR1 SEHNR and CDR2 FQNEAQ come from the germline V gene (reference sequence). This CDR3 spans 16 amino acids. V gave up 5 bases and J gave up 0 bases, with 14 bases separating them. The chain's CDR3 is CASSHGGVSSYNEQFF. The CDR3 nucleotides are TGTGCCAGCAGCCATGGCGGGGTCAGCTCCTACAATGAGCAGTTCTTC.

The genes are TRBV6-2 or TRBV6-3 and TRBJ2-7, with no clear D. The V gene lost 2 bases and the J gene lost 7 bases, with 18 bases spanning the gap. Germline assignment: CDR1 MNHEY and CDR2 SVGEGT. The CDR3 spans 15 residues. The CDR3 sequence is CASSYMRTPIGEQYF. CDR3 in DNA: TGTGCCAGCAGTTACATGCGGACCCCGATCGGGGAGCAGTACTTC.

J is TRBJ1-3 and V is TRBV7-2, with D hard to call. The V end lost 4 bases, the J end lost 0 bases, and 10 bases lay between the germline ends. This CDR3 comprises 15 residues. CDR1 is SGHTA and CDR2 is FQGNSA in the germline V gene. CDR3 protein: CASSSQAYSGNTIYF. CDR3 in DNA: TGTGCCAGCAGCTCCCAGGCTTACTCTGGAAACACCATATATTTT.

This clonotype was counted only a few times. The V gene is TRBV5-1, the J gene TRBJ2-7; D remains unclear. This CDR3 has 13 amino acids. V was clipped by 1 base and J by 4 bases, with 9 bases between them. Germline V gene data show CDR1 as SGHRS and CDR2 as YFSETQ. DNA for the CDR3: TGCGCCAGCAGCTTGAGGCCAATTTACGAGCAGTACTTC. This encodes CASSLRPIYEQYF.

V is TRBV7-9 and J is TRBJ2-7; maybe TRBD1 (5 bases). V was cut by 1 base and J by 4 bases, with 11 bases left in between. This CDR3 is built from 14 residues. Germline V gene lookup returns CDR1 SEHNR and CDR2 FQNEAQ (reference sequence). The CDR3 region has the DNA TGTGCCAGCAGCTTAGTTCCCGACAGTTACGAGCAGTACTTC. Translation gives CASSLVPDSYEQYF.

This clonotype has a handful of counts. The chain is built from TRBV29-1 and TRBJ2-7; D is ambiguous. V was clipped by 0 bases and J by 6 bases, with 6 bases between them. The V gene's germline CDR1 is SQVTM and CDR2 ANQGSEA. The CDR3 loop spans 11 amino acids. The CDR3 loop is CSVEDSSEQYF. In nucleotides, the CDR3 is TGCAGCGTTGAAGACAGTAGCGAGCAGTACTTC.

This clonotype was observed a few times. The chain combines TRBV20-1 with TRBJ2-6, with D perhaps given as TRBD1 or TRBD2 (6 bases each). CDR1 is DFQATT, CDR2 SNEGSKA, per germline (reference sequence). Trimming took off 3 bases at V and 1 base at J, with 13 bases between the two ends. This CDR3 region has 16 residues. CDR3 loop: CSASWGAGSGANVLTF. The CDR3, as DNA: TGCAGTGCTAGTTGGGGGGCAGGGTCTGGGGCCAACGTCCTGACTTTC.

J is TRBJ1-1 and V is TRBV7-9; D gene ambiguous. V was shortened by 2 bases and J by 4 bases, with 14 bases between the two germline ends. The CDR3 has 15 amino acids. Germline values: CDR1 SEHNR, CDR2 FQNEAQ (reference sequence). The chain's CDR3 is CASSLIPGIATEAFF. The CDR3 DNA follows: TGTGCCAGCAGCTTAATCCCGGGAATAGCCACTGAAGCTTTCTTT.

V is TRBV14 and J is TRBJ2-2, with 8 bases fitting TRBD1. The CDR3 is 16 residues long. The germline V gene encodes CDR1 SGHDN and CDR2 FVKESK. V lost 4 bases to trimming and J lost 4 bases; unmatched junction nucleotides: 8. For the CDR3, the DNA is TGTGCCAGCAGCCGCATAGGACAGGGAGCCACCGGGGAGCTGTTTTTT. Its protein is CASSRIGQGATGELFF.

In its sample, this clonotype was seen many times. The chain is built from TRBV4-3 and TRBJ2-3; 7 nucleotides agree with TRBD2. Germline CDR1 is LGHNA and CDR2 is YSLEER. J was trimmed by 2 bases and V by 0 bases; bases with no gene match: 5. The length of the CDR3 is 16 residues. The CDR3 loop reads CASSQDLLAVTDTQYF. CDR3 nucleotides: TGCGCCAGCAGCCAAGATCTGCTAGCGGTCACAGATACGCAGTATTTT.

This chain links TRBV20-1 with TRBJ2-1; 8 bases align to TRBD2. CDR1 is DFQATT, CDR2 SNEGSKA, per germline (reference sequence). The CDR3 contains 15 residues. After removal of 0 bases from V and 10 bases from J, the junction contained 11 bases not matched to a gene. The DNA for the CDR3 is TGCAGTGCTAGAGATGTGAGCGGGAGCAGATGGGAGCAGTTCTTC. As protein: CSARDVSGSRWEQFF.

V and J are TRBV7-3 and TRBJ2-1; D might be TRBD1 or TRBD2, each matching 5 bases. The CDR3 is 16 residues long. V dropped 1 base and J dropped 0 bases, with 10 bases sitting between them. CDR1 SGHTA and CDR2 FQGTGA come from the germline V gene. Here the CDR3 DNA reads TGTGCCAGCAGCTTAAGAGAGGGGAGCTCCTACAATGAGCAGTTCTTC. It yields the protein CASSLREGSSYNEQFF.

The V and J genes are TRBV20-1 and TRBJ2-1; 7 bases agree with TRBD2. The CDR3 runs 14 residues. Germline V CDR1 and CDR2: DFQATT, SNEGSKA (reference sequence). V trimming: 8 bases; J trimming: 10 bases; junction bases outside the gene matches: 17. CDR3 nucleotide sequence: TGCAGTTCCTACCGCGAAAGCGGGATCGGCGAGCAGTTCTTC. This encodes CSSYRESGIGEQFF.

The chain has TRBV24-1 and TRBJ2-7; unclear D gene. Per germline, CDR1 KGHDR and CDR2 SFDVKD. V lost 2 bases to trimming and J lost 2 bases, with 9 bases between them. This CDR3 is built from 14 residues. DNA of the CDR3: TGTGCCACCAGTGATTCCCGAGGCCCCTACGAGCAGTACTTC. Amino acid sequence: CATSDSRGPYEQYF.